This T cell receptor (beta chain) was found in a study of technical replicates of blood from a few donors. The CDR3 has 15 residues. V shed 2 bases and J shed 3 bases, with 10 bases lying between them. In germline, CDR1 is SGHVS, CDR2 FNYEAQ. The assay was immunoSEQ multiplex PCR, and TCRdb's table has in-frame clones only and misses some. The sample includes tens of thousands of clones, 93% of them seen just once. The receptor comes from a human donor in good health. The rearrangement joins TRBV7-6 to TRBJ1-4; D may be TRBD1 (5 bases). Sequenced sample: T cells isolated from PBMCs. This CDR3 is CASSLRRGSNEKLFF. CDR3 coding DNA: TGTGCCAGCAGCTTAAGGAGGGGATCTAATGAAAAACTGTTTTTT.